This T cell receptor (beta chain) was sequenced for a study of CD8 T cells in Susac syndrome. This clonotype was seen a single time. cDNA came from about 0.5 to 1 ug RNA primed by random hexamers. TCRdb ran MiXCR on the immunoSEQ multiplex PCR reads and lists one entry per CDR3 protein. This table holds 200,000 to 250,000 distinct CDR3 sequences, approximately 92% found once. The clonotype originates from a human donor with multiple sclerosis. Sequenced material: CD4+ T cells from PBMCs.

CDR3 region: CASSLVGDPNQPQHF. The CDR3 DNA reads as TGCGCCAGCAGCTTGGTGGGGGACCCTAATCAGCCCCAGCATTTT. This chain links TRBV5-1 with TRBJ1-5; a weak D match, TRBD1 (5 bases). This CDR3 spans 15 amino acids. Germline CDR1 and CDR2: SGHRS and YFSETQ. V was trimmed by 0 bases and J by 4 bases, leaving 11 bases between them. Variable domain in full (rest from reference TRBV5-1 and TRBJ1-5): KAGVTQTPRYLIKTRGQQVTLSCSPISGHRSVSWYQQTPGQGLQFLFEYFSETQRNKGNFPGRFSGRQFSNSRSEMNVSTLELGDSALYLCASSLVGDPNQPQHFGDGTRLSIL.